This entry lists 26 T cell receptor beta chains sequenced from one sample in a study of blood T cell repertoires in COVID-19. Generated by immunoSEQ multiplex PCR, the TCRdb table keeps only in-frame clones and is missing some. The top ten hold approximately 8% of the sample, which has tens of thousands of clones, more than 75% seen once. The sequenced sample was peripheral blood. The receptor source for this set is a man older than 75 with active or convalescent COVID-19.

This chain connects TRBV19 to TRBJ2-2; D possibly corresponds to TRBD1 (5 bases). CDR3 length: 15 amino acids. The V gene lost 3 bases and the J gene lost 0 bases, with 8 bases spanning the gap. The germline V gene encodes CDR1 LNHDA and CDR2 SQIVND (reference sequence). The CDR3 reads CASSIIQANTGELFF. The CDR3 DNA is TGTGCCAGTAGTATCATACAGGCGAACACCGGGGAGCTGTTTTTT.

The chain has TRBV27 and TRBJ2-6, with D perhaps matching TRBD1 (6 bases). The germline gives CDR1 MNHEY, CDR2 SMNVEV (reference sequence). The CDR3 has 19 amino acids. Trimming left V 3 bases short and J 3 bases short, with 21 bases between. The CDR3: CASSFLSGRGALGANVLTF. The CDR3 region has the DNA TGTGCCAGCAGTTTCCTCTCGGGCAGGGGCGCGCTTGGGGCCAACGTCCTGACTTTC. Combining the CDR3 with reference TRBV27 and TRBJ2-6 gives the whole variable domain EAQVTQNPRYLITVTGKKLTVTCSQNMNHEYMSWYRQDPGLGLRQIYYSMNVEVTDKGDVPEGYKVSRKEKRNFPLILESPSPNQTSLYFCASSFLSGRGALGANVLTFGAGSRLTVL.

J is TRBJ1-4 and V is TRBV4-2; possible D gene TRBD1, 5 bases. The V end was cut by 3 bases, the J end by 5 bases, with 10 bases between. Germline V CDR1 and CDR2: LGHNA, YNFKEQ. The CDR3 contains 14 residues. In DNA form, the CDR3 reads TGTGCCAGCAGCCAGGGAGGGGTGAATGAAAAACTGTTTTTT. Translating gives CASSQGGVNEKLFF.

The chain employs TRBV7-9 and TRBJ1-4, with D perhaps matching TRBD1 (5 bases). The CDR3 runs 15 residues. V was pared by 5 bases and J by 4 bases, with 14 bases between. Germline loops: CDR1 SEHNR, CDR2 FQNEAQ (reference sequence). The CDR3 DNA is TGTGCCAGCAGCCCGACCTCGGGGGATAATGAAAAACTGTTTTTT. Residues: CASSPTSGDNEKLFF.

The J gene is TRBJ2-5, the V gene TRBV3-1 (or the pseudogene TRBV3-2), with 9 bases aligning to TRBD2. Germline V gene sequence: CDR1 LGHDT, CDR2 YNNKEL (reference sequence). V gave up 4 bases and J gave up 5 bases; unmatched junction bases: 11. The CDR3 length is 16 residues. The chain's CDR3 is CASSPGGSGRSETQYF. CDR3 coding DNA: TGTGCCAGCAGCCCTGGAGGGAGCGGGAGGTCTGAGACCCAGTACTTC.

This clone showed up many times. J is TRBJ1-6 and V is TRBV18, with 8 bases lining up with TRBD1. V trimming: 3 bases; J trimming: 2 bases; junction bases outside the gene matches: 9. The CDR3 runs to 18 residues. Looked up from germline, CDR1 is KGHSH and CDR2 is LQKENI. The CDR3 DNA is TGTGCCAGCTCACCCCAGGGGGCCGACAGAACCTATAATTCACCCCTCCACTTT. It specifies CASSPQGADRTYNSPLHF.

J is TRBJ1-4 and V is TRBV11-2; D gene ambiguous. This CDR3 contains 13 residues. Germline CDR1 and CDR2: SGHAT and FQNNGV. V was pared by 1 base and J by 8 bases, with 8 bases between. The DNA of the CDR3 is TGTGCCAGCAGCTTAGCGGGAACAGAAAAACTGTTTTTT. This encodes CASSLAGTEKLFF.

V is TRBV19 and J is TRBJ1-4; D ambiguous. Germline V gene lookup returns CDR1 LNHDA and CDR2 SQIVND (reference sequence). Trimming stripped 5 bases from V and 12 bases from J, with 16 bases between. The CDR3 runs to 13 residues. CDR3 bases: TGTGCCAGTAGTCCGGGATCCCGGGTGGAACTGTTTTTT. It translates to CASSPGSRVELFF.

The chain combines TRBV7-9 with TRBJ2-2; D remains unclear. V was cut by 4 bases and J by 9 bases, with 18 bases left in between. The CDR3 consists of 15 residues. Germline lookup yields CDR1 SEHNR and CDR2 FQNEAQ (reference sequence). The CDR3: CASSSLSFQSRELFF. In nucleotides, the CDR3 is TGTGCCAGCAGCTCCCTTAGCTTTCAATCAAGGGAGCTGTTTTTT.

Written as DNA, the CDR3 is TGTGCCAGCAGTAACATAAACACCGGGGAGCTGTTTTTT. Amino acid sequence: CASSNINTGELFF. The V call is TRBV6-5, the J call TRBJ2-2, with no clear D. The CDR3 loop spans 13 amino acids. Germline lookup yields CDR1 MNHEY and CDR2 SVGAGI. Deletions cut 5 bases from V and 2 bases from J, with 6 bases between.

V is TRBV9 and J is TRBJ1-5; D is undetermined. The CDR3 has 16 residues. Per germline, CDR1 SGDLS and CDR2 YYNGEE. Between the trimmed V and J ends, which lost 0 bases and 4 bases, there was a span of 14 bases. This CDR3 reads CASSVGLGTENQPQHF. The DNA of the CDR3 is TGTGCCAGCAGCGTAGGTCTCGGAACAGAGAATCAGCCCCAGCATTTT.

V usage is TRBV28 and J usage is TRBJ1-2; D might be TRBD1 (6 bases). V dropped 2 bases and J dropped 6 bases, with 22 bases sitting between them. The CDR3 covers 17 residues. CDR1 is MDHEN and CDR2 is SYDVKM in the germline V gene. The CDR3 is CASSLGRPIRGGHGYTF. DNA of the CDR3: TGTGCCAGCAGTTTAGGCCGACCTATAAGGGGGGGGCATGGCTACACCTTC.

The chain uses TRBV7-9 and TRBJ1-2, with D maybe TRBD1 (5 bases). This CDR3 is built from 15 residues. Per germline, CDR1 SEHNR and CDR2 FQNEAQ (reference sequence). V was pared by 1 base and J by 4 bases, with 13 bases between. The CDR3 region is CASSLVGDSGYGYTF. In DNA, the CDR3 is TGTGCCAGCAGCTTAGTAGGGGACTCCGGCTATGGCTACACCTTC.

The chain joins TRBV5-4 to TRBJ1-2; 7 bases line up with TRBD1. The CDR3 loop spans 16 amino acids. The trim removed 3 bases at V and 1 base at J, leaving 9 bases unmatched. The V gene's germline CDR1 is SGHNT and CDR2 YYREEE (reference sequence). The CDR3 protein is CASSSYAGGFNYGYTF. For the CDR3, the DNA is TGTGCCAGCAGCTCCTACGCAGGGGGATTTAACTATGGCTACACCTTC.

Details on this clone: This sample includes further DNA sequences coding for the same CDR3. The chain employs TRBV5-1 and TRBJ2-3; 11 bases fit TRBD1. The CDR3 extends over 14 amino acids. J lost 5 bases, V lost 2 bases, and 1 base had no gene match. Germline V lookup: CDR1 SGHRS, CDR2 YFSETQ. In nucleotides, the CDR3 is TGCGCCAGCAGCTTCGGGACAGGGGGAGATACGCAGTATTTT. The encoded protein is CASSFGTGGDTQYF.

The chain couples TRBV27 to TRBJ1-1, with D hard to call. Trimming pared 11 bases from V and 5 bases from J, leaving 15 bases between. The CDR3 is 12 residues long. Per the germline V gene, CDR1 is MNHEY and CDR2 is SMNVEV (reference sequence). As DNA, the CDR3 is TGTGCCGAGATCGCCAGGTGGACTGAAGCTTTCTTT. Protein sequence: CAEIARWTEAFF.

The chain is built from TRBV2 and TRBJ1-2; D is unresolved. Between the trimmed V and J ends, which lost 6 bases and 5 bases, there was a span of 13 bases. Germline CDR1 and CDR2: SNHLY and FYNNEI. This CDR3 region has 13 residues. The CDR3 reads CASRDLRVYGYTF. For the CDR3, the DNA is TGTGCCAGCAGGGACCTGAGGGTTTATGGCTACACCTTC.

The chain links TRBV5-4 to TRBJ2-3; D possibly corresponds to TRBD2 (5 bases). This CDR3 is 12 amino acids long. Germline V gene sequence: CDR1 SGHNT, CDR2 YYREEE (reference sequence). V lost 1 base to trimming and J lost 6 bases, with 6 bases between them. The CDR3 coding sequence is TGTGCCAGCAGCTTGCCGGGGGATACGCAGTATTTT. Translating it yields CASSLPGDTQYF.

This clone has more than one count but fewer than ten. J is TRBJ2-7 and V is TRBV2; D is uncertain. V lost 8 bases and J lost 4, with 12 bases in between. Germline loops: CDR1 SNHLY, CDR2 FYNNEI. The CDR3 is 12 amino acids. In DNA form, the CDR3 reads TGTGCCAGCGCGGCCAGACCTTACGAGCAGTACGTC. Translated, it gives CASAARPYEQYV.

CDR3 residues: CASRDTSVLETQYF. CDR3 sequence (DNA): TGTGCCAGCAGGGATACTAGTGTCTTAGAGACCCAGTACTTC. The chain links TRBV2 to TRBJ2-5; the D gene is possibly TRBD2 (5 bases). The CDR3 length is 14 residues. V lost 6 bases and J 4 bases, leaving 15 bases between the germline ends. CDR1 is SNHLY, CDR2 FYNNEI, per germline.

The genes are TRBV7-9 and TRBJ1-5, with no clear D. The CDR3 loop spans 15 amino acids. The V end lost 2 bases, the J end lost 0 bases, and 8 bases lay between the germline ends. Germline CDR1 SEHNR, CDR2 FQNEAQ (reference sequence). CDR3 loop: CASSLFSNSNQPQHF. CDR3 DNA: TGTGCCAGCAGCTTATTCAGTAATAGCAATCAGCCCCAGCATTTT.

V gene TRBV6-5 combines with J gene TRBJ1-2; no reliable D call. The CDR3 is made up of 13 amino acids. The germline CDR1 and CDR2 sequences are MNHEY and SVGAGI. The V and J ends lost 8 bases and 4 bases respectively, with 14 bases between them. The CDR3 DNA reads TGTGCCAGCCGCCGGCCGGGGTCCTATGGCTACACCTTC. This gives the protein CASRRPGSYGYTF.

The chain employs TRBV6-2 or TRBV6-3 and TRBJ2-3; D is perhaps TRBD2 (6 bases). From germline, CDR1 is MNHEY and CDR2 SVGEGT. The V end was cut by 5 bases, the J end by 3 bases, with 18 bases between. The CDR3 runs to 16 residues. The CDR3 DNA reads as TGTGCCAGCAGTCAAGGGGCCCTGGCGGGGACAGATACGCAGTATTTT. Its protein product is CASSQGALAGTDTQYF.

The chain recombines TRBV6-5 with TRBJ1-1, with D unclear. V shed 0 bases and J shed 3 bases, with 11 bases lying between them. The CDR3 is made up of 15 amino acids. Germline CDR1 MNHEY, CDR2 SVGAGI. The CDR3 is CASSYSPDGDTEAFF. The CDR3, as DNA: TGTGCCAGCAGTTACTCACCCGACGGAGACACTGAAGCTTTCTTT.

The gene calls are TRBV12-3 or TRBV12-4 and TRBJ2-1; tentative D call: TRBD1 (5 bases). The CDR3 is made up of 12 amino acids. V was pared by 7 bases and J by 7 bases, with 11 bases between. CDR3 amino acids: CASTPGWNEQFF. CDR3 in DNA: TGTGCCAGCACGCCAGGGTGGAATGAGCAGTTCTTC.

The gene calls are TRBV19 and TRBJ1-5; no clear D gene. CDR3 length equals 16 residues. The V and J ends lost 6 bases and 0 bases respectively, with 15 bases between them. From germline, CDR1 is LNHDA and CDR2 SQIVND (reference sequence). DNA of the CDR3: TGTGCCAGTAGCCCGGTCGTCGGGGTTAGCAATCAGCCCCAGCATTTT. Residues: CASSPVVGVSNQPQHF. Looking up the rest from reference TRBV19 and TRBJ1-5 gives the full variable domain: DGGITQSPKYLFRKEGQNVTLSCEQNLNHDAMYWYRQDPGQGLRLIYYSQIVNDFQKGDIAEGYSVSREKKESFPLTVTSAQKNPTAFYLCASSPVVGVSNQPQHFGDGTRLSIL.